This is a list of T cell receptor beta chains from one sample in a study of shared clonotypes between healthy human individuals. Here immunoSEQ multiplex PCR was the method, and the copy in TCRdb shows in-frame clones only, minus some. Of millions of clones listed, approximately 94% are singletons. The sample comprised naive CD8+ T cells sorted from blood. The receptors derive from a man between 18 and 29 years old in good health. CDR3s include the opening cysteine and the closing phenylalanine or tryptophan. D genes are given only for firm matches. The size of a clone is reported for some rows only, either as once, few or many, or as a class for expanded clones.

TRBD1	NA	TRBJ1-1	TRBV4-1	CASSQRTGVTEAFF	TGCGCCAGCAGCCAAAGGACAGGGGTCACTGAAGCTTTCTTT
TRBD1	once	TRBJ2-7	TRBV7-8	CASSLGDRVNEQYF	TGTGCCAGCAGCTTAGGGGACAGGGTAAACGAGCAGTACTTC
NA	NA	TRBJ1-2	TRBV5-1	CASSLTAPGGYTF	TGCGCCAGCAGCTTAACGGCCCCGGGGGGCTACACCTTC
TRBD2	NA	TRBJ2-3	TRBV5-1	CASSLSLAGVVIDTQYF	TGCGCCAGCAGCTTGTCTCTAGCGGGGGTGGTTATAGATACGCAGTATTTT
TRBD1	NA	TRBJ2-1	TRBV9	CASSVGGTGLNEQFF	TGTGCCAGCAGCGTAGGCGGGACAGGTCTGAATGAGCAGTTCTTC
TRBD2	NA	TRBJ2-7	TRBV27	CASSRGSGSLYF	TGTGCCAGCAGCCGGGGTAGCGGGAGTCTGTACTTC
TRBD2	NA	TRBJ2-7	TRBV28	CASSFQGGPSYEQYF	TGTGCCAGCAGTTTTCAGGGAGGGCCCTCCTACGAGCAGTACTTC
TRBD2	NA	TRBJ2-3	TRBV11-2	CASSLGPSGGFADTQYF	TGTGCCAGCAGCTTAGGACCGTCGGGGGGTTTCGCAGATACGCAGTATTTT
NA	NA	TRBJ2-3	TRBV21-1	CASSKALFLRASTDTQYF	TGTGCCAGCAGCAAAGCGCTTTTTCTACGGGCCAGCACAGATACGCAGTATTTT
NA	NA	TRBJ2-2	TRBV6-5	CASSYGTGRTGELFF	TGTGCCAGCAGTTACGGAACAGGGAGGACCGGGGAGCTGTTTTTT
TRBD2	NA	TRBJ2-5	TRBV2	CASSERLAGMETQYF	TGTGCCAGCAGTGAACGGCTAGCGGGAATGGAGACCCAGTACTTC
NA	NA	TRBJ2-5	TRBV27	CASSPLGLEETQYF	TGTGCCAGCAGTCCCCTGGGCCTGGAAGAGACCCAGTACTTC